This TCR beta chain comes out of a study of beta chain features in type 1 diabetes. Study-wide results and caveats: For patients, the naive, central memory and Treg TCRB repertoires appeared more alike than for healthy donors.

This clone has a count of ten or more. No antigen is known for it. Populations isolated by sorting all had purity greater than 95%. CDR1 SGHDN and CDR2 FVKESK come from the germline V gene. The V gene lost 4 bases and the J gene lost 7 bases, with 11 bases spanning the gap. This CDR3 comprises 13 residues. Expressed TCRB transcripts were sequenced because the isolated RNA had all been reverse transcribed beforehand. Assay: immunoSEQ multiplex PCR; the TCRdb copy retains only in-frame clones and omits some. The sample lists about 150,000 clones, about 8.1% occurring once. The TCR sequence derives from a man aged 18 to 30 in good health. Input material: central memory CD4+ T cells from blood. This chain links TRBV14 with TRBJ2-1, with D possibly being TRBD2 (6 bases). CDR3 in amino acids: CASSPLGLNEQFF. DNA of the CDR3: TGTGCCAGCAGCCCCCTCGGACTAAATGAGCAGTTCTTC.